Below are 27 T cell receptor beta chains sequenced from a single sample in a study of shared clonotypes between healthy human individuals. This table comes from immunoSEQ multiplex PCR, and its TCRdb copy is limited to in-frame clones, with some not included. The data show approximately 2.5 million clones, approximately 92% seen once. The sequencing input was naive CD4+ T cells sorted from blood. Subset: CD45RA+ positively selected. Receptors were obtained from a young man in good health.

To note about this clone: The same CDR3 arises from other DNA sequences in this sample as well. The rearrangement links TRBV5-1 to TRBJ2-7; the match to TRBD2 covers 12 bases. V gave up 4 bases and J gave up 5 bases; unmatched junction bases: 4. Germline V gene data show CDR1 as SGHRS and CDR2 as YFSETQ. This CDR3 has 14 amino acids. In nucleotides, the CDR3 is TGCGCCAGCAGCCTCGGACTAGCGGGACACGAGCAGTACTTC. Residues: CASSLGLAGHEQYF.

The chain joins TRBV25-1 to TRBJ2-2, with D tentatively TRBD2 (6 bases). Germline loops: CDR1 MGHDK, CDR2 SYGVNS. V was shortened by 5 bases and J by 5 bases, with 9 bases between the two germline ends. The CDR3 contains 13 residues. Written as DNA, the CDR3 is TGTGCCAGCAGTCCCGGGGGAACCGGGGAGCTGTTTTTT. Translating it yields CASSPGGTGELFF.

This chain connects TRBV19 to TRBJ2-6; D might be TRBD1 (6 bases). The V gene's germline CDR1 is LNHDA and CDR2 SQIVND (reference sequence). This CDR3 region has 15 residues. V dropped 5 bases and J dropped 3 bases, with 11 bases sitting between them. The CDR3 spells CASSGRGHGANVLTF. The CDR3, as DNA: TGTGCCAGTAGTGGCAGGGGCCATGGGGCCAACGTCCTGACTTTC.

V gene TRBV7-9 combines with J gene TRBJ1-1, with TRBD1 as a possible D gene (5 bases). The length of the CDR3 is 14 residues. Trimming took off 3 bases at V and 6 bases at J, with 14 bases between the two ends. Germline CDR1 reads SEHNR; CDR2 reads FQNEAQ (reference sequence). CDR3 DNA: TGTGCCAGCAGCTTGGGGGAGGGAGTCCCTGAAGCTTTCTTT. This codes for CASSLGEGVPEAFF.

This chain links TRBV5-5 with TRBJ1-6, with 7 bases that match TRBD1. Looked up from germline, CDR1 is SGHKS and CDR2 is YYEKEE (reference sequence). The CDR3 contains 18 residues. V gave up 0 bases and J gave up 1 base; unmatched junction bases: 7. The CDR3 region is CASSLERVDRSYNSPLHF. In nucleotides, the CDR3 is TGTGCCAGCAGCTTGGAAAGGGTGGACAGGTCCTATAATTCACCCCTCCACTTT.

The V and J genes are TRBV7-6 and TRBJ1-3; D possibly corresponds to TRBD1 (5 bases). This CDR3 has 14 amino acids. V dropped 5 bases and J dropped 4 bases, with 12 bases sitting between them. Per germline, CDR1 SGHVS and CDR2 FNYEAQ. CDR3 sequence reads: CASSPQGSGNTIYF. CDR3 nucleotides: TGTGCCAGCAGCCCCCAGGGTTCAGGAAACACCATATATTTT.

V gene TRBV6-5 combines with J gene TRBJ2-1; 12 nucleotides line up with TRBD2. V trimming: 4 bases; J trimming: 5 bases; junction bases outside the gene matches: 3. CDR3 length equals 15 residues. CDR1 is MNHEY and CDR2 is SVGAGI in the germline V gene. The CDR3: CASSSLAGGDNEQFF. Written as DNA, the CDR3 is TGTGCCAGCAGTTCCCTAGCGGGAGGGGACAATGAGCAGTTCTTC.

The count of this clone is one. CDR3 sequence reads: CASSLGQILNSNQPQHF. The CDR3, as DNA: TGTGCCAGCAGCTTGGGACAGATACTAAATAGCAATCAGCCCCAGCATTTT. The J gene is TRBJ1-5, the V gene TRBV7-8; 7 positions match TRBD1. Trimming took 3 bases from V and 0 from J; bases not matched to a gene: 8. This CDR3 comprises 17 residues. Germline CDR1 is SGHVS and CDR2 is FQNEAQ.

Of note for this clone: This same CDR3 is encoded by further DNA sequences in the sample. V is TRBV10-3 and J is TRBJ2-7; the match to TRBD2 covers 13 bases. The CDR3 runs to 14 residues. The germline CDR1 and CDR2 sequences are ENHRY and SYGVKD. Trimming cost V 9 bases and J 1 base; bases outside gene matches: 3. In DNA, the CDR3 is TGTGCCATTCGGACTAGCGGGGGATCCTACGAGCAGTACTTC. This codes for CAIRTSGGSYEQYF.

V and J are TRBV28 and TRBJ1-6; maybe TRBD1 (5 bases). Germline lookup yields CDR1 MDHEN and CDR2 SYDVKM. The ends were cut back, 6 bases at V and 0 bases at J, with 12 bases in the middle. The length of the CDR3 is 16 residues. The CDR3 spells CASSSGRSSYNSPLHF. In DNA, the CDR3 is TGTGCCAGCAGCTCGGGACGGAGCTCCTATAATTCACCCCTCCACTTT.

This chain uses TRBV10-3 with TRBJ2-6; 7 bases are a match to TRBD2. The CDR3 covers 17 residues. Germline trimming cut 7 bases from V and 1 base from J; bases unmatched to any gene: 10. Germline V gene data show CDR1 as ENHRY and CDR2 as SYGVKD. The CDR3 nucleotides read TGTGCCATCACCGGGGGGATCGACACGTCTGGGGCCAACGTCCTGACTTTC. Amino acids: CAITGGIDTSGANVLTF.

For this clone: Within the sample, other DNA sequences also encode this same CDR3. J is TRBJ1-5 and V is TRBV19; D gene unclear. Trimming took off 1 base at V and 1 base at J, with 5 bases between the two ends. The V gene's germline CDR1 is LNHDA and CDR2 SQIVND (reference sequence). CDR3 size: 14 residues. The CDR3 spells CASSIGGSNQPQHF. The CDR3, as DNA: TGTGCCAGTAGTATAGGAGGGAGCAATCAGCCCCAGCATTTT.

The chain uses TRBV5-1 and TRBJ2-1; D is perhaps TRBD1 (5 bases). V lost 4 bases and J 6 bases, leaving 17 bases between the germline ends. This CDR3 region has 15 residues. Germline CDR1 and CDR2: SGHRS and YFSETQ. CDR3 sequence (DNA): TGCGCCAGCAGCCCAGTAAAGGGGATTATCAATGAGCAGTTCTTC. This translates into CASSPVKGIINEQFF.

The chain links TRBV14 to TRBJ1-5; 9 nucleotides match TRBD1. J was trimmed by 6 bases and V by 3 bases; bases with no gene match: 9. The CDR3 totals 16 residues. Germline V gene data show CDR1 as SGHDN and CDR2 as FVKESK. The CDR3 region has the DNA TGTGCCAGCAGCCACAGTACCGGGACAGGGCGTCAGCCCCAGCATTTT. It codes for CASSHSTGTGRQPQHF.

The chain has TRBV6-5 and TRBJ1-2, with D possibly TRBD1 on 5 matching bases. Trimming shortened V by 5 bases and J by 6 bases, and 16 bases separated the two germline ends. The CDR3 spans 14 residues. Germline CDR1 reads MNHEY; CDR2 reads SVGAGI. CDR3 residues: CASSLLSRAHGYTF. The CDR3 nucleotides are TGTGCCAGCAGTCTCCTGAGCAGGGCCCATGGCTACACCTTC.

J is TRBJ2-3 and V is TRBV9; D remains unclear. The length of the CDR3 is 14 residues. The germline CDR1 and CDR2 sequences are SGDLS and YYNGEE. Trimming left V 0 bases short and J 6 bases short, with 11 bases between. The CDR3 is CASSVEVYKDTQYF. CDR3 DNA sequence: TGTGCCAGCAGCGTAGAAGTCTATAAGGATACGCAGTATTTT.

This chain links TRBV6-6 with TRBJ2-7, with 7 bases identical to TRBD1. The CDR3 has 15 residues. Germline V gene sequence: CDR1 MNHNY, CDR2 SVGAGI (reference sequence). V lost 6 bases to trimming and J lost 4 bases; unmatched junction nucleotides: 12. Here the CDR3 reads CASRNKRTGQYEQYF. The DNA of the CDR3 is TGTGCCAGCAGAAATAAAAGGACAGGCCAATACGAGCAGTACTTC.

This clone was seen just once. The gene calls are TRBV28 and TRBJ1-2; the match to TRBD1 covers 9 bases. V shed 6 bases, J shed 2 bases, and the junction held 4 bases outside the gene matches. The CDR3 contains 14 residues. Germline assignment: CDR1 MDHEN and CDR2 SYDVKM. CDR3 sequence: CASRRTGVNYGYTF. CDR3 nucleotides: TGTGCCAGCAGACGGACAGGGGTGAACTATGGCTACACCTTC.

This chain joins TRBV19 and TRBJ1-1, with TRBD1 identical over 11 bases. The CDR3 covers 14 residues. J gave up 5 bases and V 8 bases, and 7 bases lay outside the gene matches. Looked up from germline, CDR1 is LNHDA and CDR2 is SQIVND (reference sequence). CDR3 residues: CASEDRGPGTEAFF. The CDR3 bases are TGTGCCAGTGAGGACAGGGGGCCGGGAACTGAAGCTTTCTTT.

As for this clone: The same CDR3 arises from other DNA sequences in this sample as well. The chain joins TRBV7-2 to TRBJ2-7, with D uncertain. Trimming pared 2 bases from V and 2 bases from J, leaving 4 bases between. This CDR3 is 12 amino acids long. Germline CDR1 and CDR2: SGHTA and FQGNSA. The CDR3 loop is CASSLLAYEQYF. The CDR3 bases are TGTGCCAGCAGCTTACTGGCCTACGAGCAGTACTTC.

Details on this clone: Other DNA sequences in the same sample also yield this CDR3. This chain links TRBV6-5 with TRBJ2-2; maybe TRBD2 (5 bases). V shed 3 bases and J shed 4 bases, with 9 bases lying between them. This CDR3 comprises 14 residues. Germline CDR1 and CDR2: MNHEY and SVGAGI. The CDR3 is CASSYLAGTGELFF. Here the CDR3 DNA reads TGTGCCAGCAGTTATCTCGCGGGCACCGGGGAGCTGTTTTTT.

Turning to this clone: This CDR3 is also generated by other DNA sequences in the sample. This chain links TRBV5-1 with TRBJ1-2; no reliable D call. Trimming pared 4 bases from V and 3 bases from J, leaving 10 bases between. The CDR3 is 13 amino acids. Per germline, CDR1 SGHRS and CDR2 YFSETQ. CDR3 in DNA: TGCGCCAGCAGCCCCGAGGGTTACTATGGCTACACCTTC. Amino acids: CASSPEGYYGYTF.

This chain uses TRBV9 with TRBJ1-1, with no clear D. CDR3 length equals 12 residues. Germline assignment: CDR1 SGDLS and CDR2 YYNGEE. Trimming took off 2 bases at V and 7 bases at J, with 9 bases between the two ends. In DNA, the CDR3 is TGTGCCAGCAGCGTTATCCGGCGTGAAGCTTTCTTT. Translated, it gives CASSVIRREAFF.

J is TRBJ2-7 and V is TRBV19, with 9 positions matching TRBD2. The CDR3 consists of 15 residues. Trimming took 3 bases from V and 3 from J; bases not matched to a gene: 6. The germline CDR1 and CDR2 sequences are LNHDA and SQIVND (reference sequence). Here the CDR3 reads CASSILAGAHYEQYF. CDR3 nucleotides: TGTGCCAGTAGTATCTTAGCGGGGGCCCACTACGAGCAGTACTTC.

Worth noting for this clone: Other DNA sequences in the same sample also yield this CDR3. The CDR3 spells CASSVQGGTEAFF. CDR3 bases: TGTGCCAGCAGTGTACAGGGCGGCACTGAAGCTTTCTTT. The rearrangement links TRBV2 to TRBJ1-1; tentatively, D is TRBD1 (6 bases). CDR3 length: 13 residues. The V and J ends lost 4 bases and 4 bases respectively, with 10 bases between them. Germline loops: CDR1 SNHLY, CDR2 FYNNEI.

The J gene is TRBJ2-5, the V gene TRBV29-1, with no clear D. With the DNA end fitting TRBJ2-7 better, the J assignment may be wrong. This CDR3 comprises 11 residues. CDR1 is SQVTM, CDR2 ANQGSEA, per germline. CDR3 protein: CSGGLRYEQYF. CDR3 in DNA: TGCAGCGGGGGTTTAAGGTACGAGCAGTACTTC.

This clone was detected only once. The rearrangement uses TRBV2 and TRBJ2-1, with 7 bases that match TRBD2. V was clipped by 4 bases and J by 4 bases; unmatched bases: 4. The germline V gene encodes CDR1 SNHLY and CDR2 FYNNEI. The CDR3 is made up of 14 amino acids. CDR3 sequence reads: CASSGSSGYNEQFF. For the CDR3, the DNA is TGTGCCAGCAGTGGATCTAGCGGATACAATGAGCAGTTCTTC.